This T cell receptor (beta chain) stems from a study of T cell repertoires in cytomegalovirus infection. Overall study: HLA-B-restricted CMV epitopes that are well studied were used alongside recently identified HLA-C-restricted ones. Overall study findings and caveats: Predominance within the ex vivo response was attributable to HLA-C-restricted CMV-specific TCR beta clonotypes.

Remarks on this clonotype: Its target is not known.

TCRdb independently ran MiXCR on the reads; one entry per CDR3 protein. The sample lists some 500,000 distinct CDR3 sequences; 30% to 40% were seen once. The CDR3 totals 12 residues. V was trimmed by 0 bases and J by 7 bases, leaving 7 bases between them. Germline V lookup: CDR1 SGHTA, CDR2 FQGNSA. This clonotype originated in a human donor in good health (CMV status not recorded). Some clones in this sample may be carry-over from other donors' samples. This chain connects TRBV7-2 to TRBJ2-7; D ambiguous. Specimen: cultured PBMCs, collected from culture after CMV antigen stimulation. As DNA, the CDR3 is TGTGCCAGCAGCTTAGCGTACAGAGAGCAGTACTTC. The encoded protein is CASSLAYREQYF.